This note documents a single TCR beta chain sequence. Unique molecular identifiers were used in preparing the TCRbeta library. TCRdb reprocessed the PCR reads with MiXCR, giving one entry per CDR3 protein. The data contain some 500,000 distinct CDR3 sequences, about 33% of them singletons. The record originates from a study of T-cell reconstitution after alpha-beta-depleted transplantation in children. Unmatched junction bases numbered 13, after V lost 3 bases and J lost 7 bases. The CDR3 extends over 16 amino acids. Germline loops: CDR1 SGHRS, CDR2 YFSETQ. The sequence was obtained from a human donor who donated a stem cell graft to a child with aplastic anemia. The V gene is TRBV5-1, the J gene TRBJ2-1, with 7 bases lining up with TRBD1. The input for sequencing was PBMCs from the stem cell graft donor, taken from the stem cell graft. The CDR3 DNA follows: TGCGCCAGCAGCTCCATGACAGGGATCAAGGTGAATGAGCAGTTCTTC. Its protein is CASSSMTGIKVNEQFF.